Following are 9 T cell receptor beta chains from one sample sequenced in a study of resident and recirculating memory T cells in vitiligo. Assay: immunoSEQ multiplex PCR; the TCRdb copy retains only in-frame clones and omits some. The sample contains around 70,000 clones, just over 90% of which appear only once. Specimen: blood. The origin of the receptors is a male donor with vitiligo.

The V call is TRBV4-3, the J call TRBJ1-4; D is unclear. This CDR3 comprises 16 residues. The V gene lost 2 bases and the J gene lost 5 bases, with 15 bases spanning the gap. Germline-derived CDR1 and CDR2 are LGHNA and YSLEER. CDR3 in amino acids: CASSQYRVGRNEKLFF. The CDR3 bases are TGCGCCAGCAGCCAATATAGGGTGGGGAGGAATGAAAAACTGTTTTTT.

V usage is TRBV5-4 and J usage is TRBJ2-1; D is undetermined. Trimming took off 0 bases at V and 5 bases at J, with 9 bases between the two ends. The CDR3 has 14 amino acids. Germline CDR1 reads SGHNT; CDR2 reads YYREEE (reference sequence). CDR3 region: CASSLAVQNNEQFF. The CDR3 DNA is TGTGCCAGCAGCTTGGCAGTCCAGAACAATGAGCAGTTCTTC.

This clone was recorded only once. The rearrangement joins TRBV18 to TRBJ1-2; 10 bases map to TRBD1. V gave up 3 bases and J gave up 6 bases; unmatched junction bases: 7. Germline CDR1 and CDR2: KGHSH and LQKENI. The CDR3 runs 15 residues. The CDR3 DNA follows: TGTGCCAGCTCACCGAGACAGGGGGCGAGAGATGGCTACACCTTC. As protein: CASSPRQGARDGYTF.

This chain links TRBV4-3 with TRBJ1-1, with TRBD1 matching 7 bases. Trimming at V came to 6 bases and at J to 3 bases, leaving 7 bases not matched to a gene. The germline CDR1 and CDR2 sequences are LGHNA and YSLEER. There are 14 residues in the CDR3. This CDR3 reads CASRHRGSDTEAFF. DNA of the CDR3: TGCGCCAGCAGGCACAGGGGATCGGACACTGAAGCTTTCTTT.

This clone showed up just once. V usage is TRBV28 and J usage is TRBJ1-6; 8 nucleotides agree with TRBD1. This CDR3 comprises 14 residues. Germline-derived CDR1 and CDR2 are MDHEN and SYDVKM. V was pared by 6 bases and J by 10 bases, with 8 bases of the junction left unmatched. The chain's CDR3 is CASRADRVVSPLHF. The CDR3 nucleotides are TGTGCCAGCAGGGCGGACAGGGTAGTGTCACCCCTCCACTTT.

The chain has TRBV5-4 and TRBJ1-2, with D uncertain. With 0 bases removed from V and 4 bases from J, the gap between germline ends came to 10 bases. Germline V lookup: CDR1 SGHNT, CDR2 YYREEE (reference sequence). The CDR3 sequence is 14 residues long. CDR3 sequence (DNA): TGTGCCAGCAGCTTGGGTTCAGGCGCCTATGGCTACACCTTC. Translating it yields CASSLGSGAYGYTF.

This clone was seen a single time. The V and J genes are TRBV6-5 and TRBJ2-7; 7 bases map to TRBD1. Unmatched junction bases numbered 6, after V lost 5 bases and J lost 2 bases. The CDR3 is 14 residues long. Germline V gene lookup returns CDR1 MNHEY and CDR2 SVGAGI. DNA of the CDR3: TGTGCCAGCAGTACCCCAGGGGGACCCTACGAGCAGTACTTC. It translates to CASSTPGGPYEQYF.

The chain carries TRBV2 and TRBJ1-5; 7 bases fit TRBD1. CDR3 length equals 12 residues. Germline assignment: CDR1 SNHLY and CDR2 FYNNEI. J gave up 4 bases and V 8 bases, and 2 bases lay outside the gene matches. The CDR3 nucleotides read TGTGCCAGCTCAGGGGGTAATCAGCCCCAGCATTTT. Protein product: CASSGGNQPQHF.

This chain joins TRBV9 and TRBJ2-3, with TRBD2 matching 8 bases. The CDR3 loop spans 16 amino acids. Germline V lookup: CDR1 SGDLS, CDR2 YYNGEE. Losses at the gene ends were 4 bases for V and 6 bases for J; bases not matched to a gene: 13. CDR3 DNA sequence: TGTGCCAGCAGCCCCCGGAGCGGGGGCCTCCGGGATACGCAGTATTTT. This codes for CASSPRSGGLRDTQYF.